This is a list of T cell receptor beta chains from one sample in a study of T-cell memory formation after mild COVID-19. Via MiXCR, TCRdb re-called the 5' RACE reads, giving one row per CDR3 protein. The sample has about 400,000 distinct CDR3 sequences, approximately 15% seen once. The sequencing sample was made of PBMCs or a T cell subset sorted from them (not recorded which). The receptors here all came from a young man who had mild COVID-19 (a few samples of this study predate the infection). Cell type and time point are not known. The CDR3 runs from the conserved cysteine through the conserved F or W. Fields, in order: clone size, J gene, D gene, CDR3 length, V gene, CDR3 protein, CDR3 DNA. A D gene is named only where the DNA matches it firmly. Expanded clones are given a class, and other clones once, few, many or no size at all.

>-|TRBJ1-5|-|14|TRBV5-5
CASSPRGLNQPQHF
TGTGCCAGCAGCCCCCGGGGCCTCAATCAGCCCCAGCATTTT
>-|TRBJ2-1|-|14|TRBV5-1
CASSLDRPLGEQFF
TGCGCCAGCAGCTTGGATAGACCTTTAGGTGAGCAGTTCTTC
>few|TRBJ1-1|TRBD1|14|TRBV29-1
CSGGTGGMNTEAFF
TGCAGCGGGGGGACAGGGGGAATGAACACTGAAGCTTTCTTT
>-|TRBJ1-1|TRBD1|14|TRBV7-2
CASSFTTGDTEAFF
TGTGCCAGCAGCTTTACAACAGGGGACACTGAAGCTTTCTTT
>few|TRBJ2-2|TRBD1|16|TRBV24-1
CATSDAGTGGTGELFF
TGTGCCACCAGTGACGCCGGGACAGGGGGCACCGGGGAGCTGTTTTTT
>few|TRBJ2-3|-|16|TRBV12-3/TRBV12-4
CASSFDAQYRTDTQYF
TGTGCCAGCAGTTTTGACGCACAGTATCGCACAGATACGCAGTATTTT
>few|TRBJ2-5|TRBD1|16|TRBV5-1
CASSPLGTGGGETQYF
TGCGCCAGCAGCCCCCTGGGGACAGGGGGTGGAGAGACCCAGTACTTC
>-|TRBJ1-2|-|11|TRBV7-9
CASSSGGDCTF
TGTGCCAGCAGCTCCGGTGGAGACTGCACCTTC
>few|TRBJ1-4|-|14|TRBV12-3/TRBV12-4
CASSPSGTNEKLFF
TGTGCCAGCAGTCCTAGTGGGACTAATGAAAAACTGTTTTTT
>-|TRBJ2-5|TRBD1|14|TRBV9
CASNAGTGVETQYF
TGTGCCAGCAACGCCGGGACAGGGGTAGAGACCCAGTACTTC
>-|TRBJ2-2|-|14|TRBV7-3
CASSLVGYTGELFF
TGTGCCAGCAGCTTAGTGGGGTACACCGGGGAGCTGTTTTTT
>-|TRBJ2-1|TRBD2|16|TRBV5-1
CASSAAKRGSYNEQFF
TGCGCCAGCAGCGCCGCAAAGCGGGGATCATACAATGAGCAGTTCTTC
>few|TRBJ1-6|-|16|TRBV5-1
CASSLEVSMTNSPLHF
TGCGCCAGCAGCTTGGAGGTCAGCATGACTAATTCACCCCTCCACTTT
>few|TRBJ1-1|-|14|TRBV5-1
CASSLQPTNTEAFF
TGCGCCAGCAGCTTACAACCCACGAACACTGAAGCTTTCTTT
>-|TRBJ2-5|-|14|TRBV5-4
CASSFWAGGETQYF
TGTGCCAGCAGCTTCTGGGCAGGCGGGGAGACCCAGTACTTC
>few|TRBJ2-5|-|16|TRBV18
CASSPGTVRIQETQYF
TGTGCCAGCTCACCAGGGACGGTTAGAATTCAAGAGACCCAGTACTTC
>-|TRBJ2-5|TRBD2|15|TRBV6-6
CASSFRGGYQETQYF
TGTGCCAGCAGTTTTCGCGGGGGGTATCAAGAGACCCAGTACTTC
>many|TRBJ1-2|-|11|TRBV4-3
CASSQGRAYTF
TGCGCCAGCAGCCAAGGCAGGGCCTACACCTTC
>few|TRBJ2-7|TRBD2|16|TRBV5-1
CASSFMITTSGYEQYF
TGCGCCAGCAGCTTTATGATTACGACTAGCGGTTACGAGCAGTACTTC
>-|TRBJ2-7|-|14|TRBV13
CASSLGALSYEQYF
TGTGCCAGCAGCTTAGGGGCCCTATCGTACGAGCAGTACTTC
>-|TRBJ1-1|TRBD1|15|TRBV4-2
CASVQGGVADTEAFF
TGTGCCAGCGTCCAGGGGGGGGTAGCCGACACTGAAGCTTTCTTT
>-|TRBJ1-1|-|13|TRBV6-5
CASTRNTGTEAFF
TGTGCCAGCACCAGAAATACCGGGACAGAAGCTTTCTTT
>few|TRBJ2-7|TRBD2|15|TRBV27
CASSTYGGRGYEQYF
TGTGCCAGCAGTACCTATGGGGGGAGGGGCTACGAGCAGTACTTC
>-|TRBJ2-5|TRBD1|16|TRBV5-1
CASSFGSGQRQETQYF
TGCGCCAGCAGCTTCGGCTCGGGACAGCGCCAAGAGACCCAGTACTTC
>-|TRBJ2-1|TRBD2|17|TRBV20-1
CSARDRLRSGGHSEQFF
TGCAGTGCTAGAGATCGTCTCCGGTCGGGGGGGCACAGTGAGCAGTTCTTC
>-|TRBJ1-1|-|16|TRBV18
CASSPNLMRDESEAFF
TGTGCCAGCTCACCGAATCTCATGCGGGACGAAAGTGAAGCTTTCTTT
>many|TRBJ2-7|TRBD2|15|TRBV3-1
CASSPLAGASYEQYF
TGTGCCAGCAGCCCTTTAGCGGGGGCTAGCTACGAGCAGTACTTC
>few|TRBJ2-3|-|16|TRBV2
CATADAGYIFADTQYF
TGTGCCACCGCCGATGCAGGGTACATCTTTGCAGATACGCAGTATTTT
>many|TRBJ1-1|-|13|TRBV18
CASSPDLNTEAFF
TGTGCCAGCTCTCCGGACCTGAACACTGAAGCTTTCTTT
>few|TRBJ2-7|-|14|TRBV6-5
CASSTYSGFYEQYF
TGTGCCAGCAGTACATATTCGGGTTTCTACGAGCAGTACTTC
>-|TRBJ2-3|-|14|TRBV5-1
CASSSTLDTDTQYF
TGCGCCAGCAGCTCTACATTAGATACAGATACGCAGTATTTT
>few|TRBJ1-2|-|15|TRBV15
CATSRGGRVGYGYTF
TGTGCCACCAGCCGGGGCGGGAGGGTCGGCTATGGCTACACCTTC
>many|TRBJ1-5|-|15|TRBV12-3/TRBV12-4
CASRVGPHGGQPQHF
TGTGCCAGCAGAGTGGGACCCCACGGAGGTCAGCCCCAGCATTTT
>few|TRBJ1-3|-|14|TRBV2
CASSEKTGGNTIYF
TGTGCCAGCAGTGAGAAGACAGGTGGAAACACCATATATTTT
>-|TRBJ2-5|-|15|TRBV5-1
CASSLGGGDRETQYF
TGCGCCAGCAGCTTGGGAGGGGGTGATCGAGAGACCCAGTACTTC
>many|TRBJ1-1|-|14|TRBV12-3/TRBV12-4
CASSLRPPERRAFF
TGTGCCAGCAGTTTACGCCCACCGGAACGTCGAGCTTTCTTT
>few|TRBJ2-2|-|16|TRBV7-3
CASSPRPGAGTGELFF
TGTGCCAGCAGCCCAAGGCCAGGCGCAGGCACCGGGGAGCTGTTTTTT
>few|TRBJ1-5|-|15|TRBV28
CASRLPGAGNQPQHF
TGTGCCAGCAGACTCCCAGGCGCGGGCAATCAGCCCCAGCATTTT
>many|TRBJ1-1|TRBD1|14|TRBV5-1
CASSQGTEGTEAFF
TGCGCCAGCAGCCAAGGGACAGAAGGCACTGAAGCTTTCTTT
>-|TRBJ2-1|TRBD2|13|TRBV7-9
CASSSGTRHEQFF
TGTGCCAGCAGCTCCGGGACTAGGCATGAGCAGTTCTTC
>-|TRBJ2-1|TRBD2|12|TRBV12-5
CASGRGGNEQFF
TGTGCTAGTGGTCGCGGGGGCAATGAGCAGTTCTTC
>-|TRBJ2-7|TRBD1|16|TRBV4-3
CASSHGRDRVIDEQYF
TGCGCCAGCAGCCATGGGCGGGACAGGGTTATCGACGAGCAGTACTTC
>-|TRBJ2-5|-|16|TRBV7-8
CASSLVGGGGPETQYF
TGTGCCAGCAGCTTAGTAGGAGGGGGGGGACCAGAGACCCAGTACTTC
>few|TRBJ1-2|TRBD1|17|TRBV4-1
CASRNYRGGSTNYGYTF
TGCGCCAGCAGGAACTACAGGGGGGGGTCGACTAACTATGGCTACACCTTC
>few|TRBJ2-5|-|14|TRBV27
CASSFPGPAGTQYF
TGTGCCAGCAGTTTCCCCGGGCCAGCGGGGACCCAGTACTTC
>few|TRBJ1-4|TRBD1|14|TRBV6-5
CASSFTGGGEKLFF
TGTGCCAGCAGTTTCACAGGGGGAGGCGAAAAACTGTTTTTT
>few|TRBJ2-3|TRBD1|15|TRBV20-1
CSASRTGVLADTQYF
TGCAGTGCTTCCCGGACAGGGGTCCTCGCAGATACGCAGTATTTT
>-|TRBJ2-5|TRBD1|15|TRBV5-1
CASSVQGAHQETQYF
TGCGCCAGCAGCGTGCAGGGGGCACACCAAGAGACCCAGTACTTC
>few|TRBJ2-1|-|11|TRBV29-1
CSAQSGDEQFF
TGCAGCGCACAGTCCGGCGATGAGCAGTTCTTC
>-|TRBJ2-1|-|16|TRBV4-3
CASSPHSGGGAYEQFF
TGCGCCAGCAGCCCCCATAGTGGAGGGGGGGCCTATGAGCAGTTCTTC
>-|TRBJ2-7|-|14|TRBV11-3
CASSPHRQPGEQYF
TGTGCCAGCAGCCCCCACCGGCAGCCTGGGGAGCAGTACTTC
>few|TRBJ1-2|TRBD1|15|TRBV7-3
CASSFGGTGVSGYTF
TGTGCCAGCAGCTTCGGCGGGACAGGGGTCTCTGGCTACACCTTC
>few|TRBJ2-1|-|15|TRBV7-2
CASSLPRGSHNEQFF
TGTGCCAGCAGCTTACCGCGGGGAAGTCACAATGAGCAGTTCTTC
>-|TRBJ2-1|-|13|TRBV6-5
CASSYPRTDEQFF
TGTGCCAGCAGTTACCCCCGGACCGATGAGCAGTTCTTC
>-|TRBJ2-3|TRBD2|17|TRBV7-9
CASSRTSGGSSTDTQYF
TGTGCCAGCAGCCGGACTAGCGGGGGGTCTAGCACAGATACGCAGTATTTT
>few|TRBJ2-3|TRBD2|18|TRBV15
CATSRVDSQLAGTDTQYF
TGTGCCACCAGCAGAGTCGATTCGCAACTAGCGGGCACAGATACGCAGTATTTT
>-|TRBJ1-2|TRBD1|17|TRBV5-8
CASSLLRGRLRPYGYTF
TGTGCCAGCAGCTTGTTGAGGGGGCGGCTTCGCCCCTATGGCTACACCTTC
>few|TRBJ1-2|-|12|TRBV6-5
CASSSTAGGYTF
TGTGCCAGCAGTTCGACAGCGGGGGGCTACACCTTC
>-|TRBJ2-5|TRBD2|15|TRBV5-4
CASSGLAGSGETQYF
TGTGCCAGCAGCGGACTAGCGGGGTCGGGAGAGACCCAGTACTTC
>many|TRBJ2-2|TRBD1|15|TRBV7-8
CASSLAIQGTGELFF
TGTGCCAGCAGCTTAGCGATACAGGGGACCGGGGAGCTGTTTTTT